This paragraph covers one T cell receptor beta chain sequence. The table came from immunoSEQ multiplex PCR; TCRdb's copy has only in-frame clones and leaves some out. The table has some 150,000 clones, around nine tenths seen once; the top ten hold about 4.3%. Pooling was applied to second doses at about 4 or about 12 weeks. This specimen belongs to a study of T cell responses to AZD1222 COVID-19 vaccine. Germline CDR1 and CDR2: MNHNY and SVGAGI (reference sequence). The ends lost 7 bases at V and 4 bases at J; junction bases unmatched: 9. This CDR3 region has 15 residues. The chain carries TRBV6-6 and TRBJ1-4, with 7 bases that match TRBD1. This clonotype was sampled from an adult who received the AZD1222 COVID-19 vaccine. The sequenced sample was peripheral blood, obtained 28 days after the second AZD1222 dose. CDR3 nucleotide sequence: TGTGCCAGCACCGAGGGACAGAATGTTAATGAAAAACTGTTTTTT. Translating it yields CASTEGQNVNEKLFF.